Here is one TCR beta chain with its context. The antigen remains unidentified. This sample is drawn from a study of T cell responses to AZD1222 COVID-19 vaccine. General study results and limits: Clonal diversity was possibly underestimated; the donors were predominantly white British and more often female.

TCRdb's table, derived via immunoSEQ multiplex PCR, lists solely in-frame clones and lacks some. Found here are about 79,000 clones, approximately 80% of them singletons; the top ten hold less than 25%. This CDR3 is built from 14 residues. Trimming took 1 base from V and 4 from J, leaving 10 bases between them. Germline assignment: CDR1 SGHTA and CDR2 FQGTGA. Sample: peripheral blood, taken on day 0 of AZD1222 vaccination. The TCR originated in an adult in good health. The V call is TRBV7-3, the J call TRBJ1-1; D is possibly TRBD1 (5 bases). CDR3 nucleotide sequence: TGTGCCAGCAGCTTAAAGGGGTTAGGCACTGAAGCTTTCTTT. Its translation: CASSLKGLGTEAFF.